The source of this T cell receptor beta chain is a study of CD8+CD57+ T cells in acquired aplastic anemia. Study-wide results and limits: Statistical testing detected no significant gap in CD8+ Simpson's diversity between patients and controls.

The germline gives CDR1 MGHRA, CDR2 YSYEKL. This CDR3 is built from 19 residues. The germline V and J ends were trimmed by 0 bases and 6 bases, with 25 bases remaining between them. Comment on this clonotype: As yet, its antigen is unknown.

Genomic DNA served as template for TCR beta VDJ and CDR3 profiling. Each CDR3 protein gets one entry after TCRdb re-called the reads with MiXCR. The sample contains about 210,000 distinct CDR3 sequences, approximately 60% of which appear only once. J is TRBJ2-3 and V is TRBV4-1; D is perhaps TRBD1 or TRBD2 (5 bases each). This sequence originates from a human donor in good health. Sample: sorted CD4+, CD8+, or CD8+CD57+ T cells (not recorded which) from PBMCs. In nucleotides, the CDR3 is TGCGCCAGCAGCCAAGAGAGGGGCAGGACTCCCGGTAGGTCCGATACGCAGTATTTT. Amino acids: CASSQERGRTPGRSDTQYF.